This TCR beta chain was profiled in a study of blood T cell repertoires in COVID-19. Study-level information: Collection of acute and convalescent COVID-19 samples took place in the United States, Italy and Spain. T cells, B-cell-depleted T cells, or PBMCs provided the cDNA or gDNA that served as material.

Germline loops: CDR1 MNHEY, CDR2 SVGAGI. The length of the CDR3 is 15 residues. Trimming left V 2 bases short and J 4 bases short, with 12 bases between. As processed by the authors: Quantification of nucleated cells was approximated via reference gene primer amplification. Clones were read by immunoSEQ multiplex PCR, and TCRdb kept only the in-frame ones, dropping some. That table gives V, J and clone size, and the DNA gave D and trimming. The table has 300,000 to 400,000 clones, roughly 90% seen once. This chain links TRBV6-5 with TRBJ1-5; TRBD1 might be the D (5 bases). Sequenced material: peripheral blood. The receptor comes from a woman in her twenties or thirties with COVID-19, enrolled during active disease. CDR3 nucleotides: TGTGCCAGCAGTTACGGCGGGGGACTAAATCAGCCCCAGCATTTT. Protein product: CASSYGGGLNQPQHF.